What follows are 18 T cell receptor beta chains derived from one specimen sequenced in a study of cytomegalovirus exposure and HLA in healthy donors. The study ran its PCR with 60 Vbeta and 13 Jbeta primers. TCRdb's copy holds only in-frame clones and misses some; the assay was immunoSEQ multiplex PCR. The sample includes some 150,000 clones, 71% seen only once; the top ten take approximately 3%. Input material: PBMCs. These receptors were obtained from a woman younger than 45 in good health and CMV-seronegative.

V usage is TRBV7-2 and J usage is TRBJ1-5, with 9 bases identical to TRBD1. CDR1 and CDR2 from the germline V gene are SGHTA and FQGNSA. The CDR3 contains 15 residues. Trimming at V came to 0 bases and at J to 7 bases, leaving 4 bases not matched to a gene. The CDR3 loop reads CASSLAQGAGQPQHF. The CDR3 coding sequence is TGTGCCAGCAGCTTAGCACAGGGGGCTGGACAGCCCCAGCATTTT. The whole variable domain, filled in from reference TRBV7-2 and TRBJ1-5, reads GAGVSQSPSNKVTEKGKDVELRCDPISGHTALYWYRQSLGQGLEFLIYFQGNSAPDKSGLPSDRFSAERTGGSVSTLTIQRTQQEDSAVYLCASSLAQGAGQPQHFGDGTRLSIL.

This clone has just a few counts. The chain links TRBV7-9 to TRBJ2-2; 8 nucleotides match TRBD1. From germline, CDR1 is SEHNR and CDR2 FQNEAQ (reference sequence). V was clipped by 5 bases and J by 2 bases; unmatched bases: 10. The CDR3 runs to 17 residues. The CDR3, as DNA: TGTGCCAGCAGCACTTGGACAGGGCCCGCTAACACCGGGGAGCTGTTTTTT. The encoded protein is CASSTWTGPANTGELFF.

The genes are TRBV7-9 and TRBJ1-5; D might be TRBD1 (6 bases). Germline values: CDR1 SEHNR, CDR2 FQNEAQ (reference sequence). Trimming removed 5 bases at V and 1 base at J, with 9 bases between. This CDR3 region has 14 residues. Written as DNA, the CDR3 is TGTGCCAGCAGCCGGACAGAGAGCAATCAGCCCCAGCATTTT. Amino acid sequence: CASSRTESNQPQHF.

The J gene is TRBJ1-2, the V gene TRBV28, with 9 bases matching TRBD1. With 6 bases clipped from V and 5 bases from J, the junction kept 4 bases outside the gene matches. CDR3 length: 13 amino acids. Germline loops: CDR1 MDHEN, CDR2 SYDVKM. The CDR3, as DNA: TGTGCCAGCAGCGCGGGGACAGGGTATGGCTACACCTTC. This sequence encodes CASSAGTGYGYTF.

This sequence joins TRBV30 and TRBJ2-7; D is possibly TRBD2 (6 bases). Germline CDR1 GTSNPN, CDR2 SVGIG (reference sequence). V was pared by 2 bases and J by 5 bases, with 13 bases between. The CDR3 extends over 13 amino acids. The CDR3 here is CAWSHLRGNEQYF. DNA of the CDR3: TGTGCCTGGAGTCACTTGCGGGGAAACGAGCAGTACTTC.

The chain joins TRBV4-3 to TRBJ2-5; 9 bases map to TRBD1. The trim removed 0 bases at V and 5 bases at J, leaving 10 bases unmatched. This CDR3 has 17 amino acids. From germline, CDR1 is LGHNA and CDR2 YSLEER. The CDR3 here is CASSQDSLTGGLETQYF. CDR3 nucleotide sequence: TGCGCCAGCAGCCAAGATTCCCTAACAGGGGGCCTGGAGACCCAGTACTTC.

This chain connects TRBV5-6 to TRBJ2-2; 9 nucleotides match TRBD2. Germline CDR1 reads SGHDT; CDR2 reads YYEEEE. CDR3 length: 16 amino acids. J was trimmed by 5 bases and V by 6 bases; bases with no gene match: 11. The CDR3 DNA sequence: TGTGCCAGCACTTCCGGGGCTAGCGGGATTACCGGGGAGCTGTTTTTT. It encodes CASTSGASGITGELFF. The variable domain in full, completed from reference TRBV5-6 and TRBJ2-2, reads DAGVTQSPTHLIKTRGQQVTLRCSPKSGHDTVSWYQQALGQGPQFIFQYYEEEERQRGNFPDRFSGHQFPNYSSELNVNALLLGDSALYLCASTSGASGITGELFFGEGSRLTVL.

The chain is built from TRBV18 and TRBJ2-5, with a tentative D call TRBD1 (6 bases). V was cut by 3 bases and J by 2 bases, with 10 bases left in between. In germline, CDR1 is KGHSH, CDR2 LQKENI. The CDR3 sequence is 14 residues long. The CDR3 spells CASSPQGQQETQYF. The CDR3 DNA follows: TGTGCCAGCTCACCCCAGGGGCAGCAAGAGACCCAGTACTTC.

The chain joins TRBV2 to TRBJ2-1, with TRBD2 matching over 7 bases. V was clipped by 6 bases and J by 5 bases; unmatched bases: 7. Germline V CDR1 and CDR2: SNHLY, FYNNEI. The CDR3 runs to 14 residues. The CDR3 DNA reads as TGTGCCAGCAGGATAGGGACTAACAACAATGAGCAGTTCTTC. Encoded protein: CASRIGTNNNEQFF.

The rearrangement joins TRBV19 to TRBJ2-6; TRBD1 might be the D (5 bases). CDR1 is LNHDA, CDR2 SQIVND, per germline (reference sequence). The CDR3 is 18 residues long. Trimming cost V 4 bases and J 0 bases, with 16 bases left between them. CDR3 amino acids: CASSTRQNTFSGANVLTF. In nucleotides, the CDR3 is TGTGCCAGTAGTACCAGACAGAATACCTTCTCTGGGGCCAACGTCCTGACTTTC.

This clone came up once. DNA of the CDR3: TGCGCCAGCAGTCTCGTGCCGGGACAGGGCGATGGCTACACCTTC. The encoded protein is CASSLVPGQGDGYTF. The genes are TRBV5-1 and TRBJ1-2; 9 bases align to TRBD1. V shed 5 bases and J 6 bases; nucleotides not matched to a gene: 11. Germline V lookup: CDR1 SGHRS, CDR2 YFSETQ. The CDR3 length is 15 residues.

The chain links TRBV4-1 to TRBJ2-7, with a possible D match to TRBD1 (6 bases). The CDR3 covers 14 residues. Per germline, CDR1 MGHRA and CDR2 YSYEKL. The ends were cut back, 1 base at V and 3 bases at J, with 10 bases in the middle. The CDR3 DNA is TGCGCCAGCAGCCAAGCGACAGGCCTCTACGAGCAGTACTTC. Translating it yields CASSQATGLYEQYF.

This clone was seen a handful of times. The rearrangement joins TRBV29-1 to TRBJ1-2, with D hard to call. V lost 7 bases, J lost 8 bases, and 14 bases lay in between. This CDR3 has 11 amino acids. Germline loops: CDR1 SQVTM, CDR2 ANQGSEA. CDR3 amino acids: CSDAKAGGYTF. The CDR3 DNA reads TGCAGCGACGCGAAGGCGGGAGGCTACACCTTC.

The chain has TRBV5-6 and TRBJ2-1; 10 bases fit TRBD1. V was pared by 4 bases and J by 10 bases, with 5 bases of the junction left unmatched. Germline V gene sequence: CDR1 SGHDT, CDR2 YYEEEE. The CDR3 runs 13 residues. CDR3 DNA sequence: TGTGCCAGCAGCCGGGACAGGGGATACGAGCAGTTCTTC. It codes for CASSRDRGYEQFF.

The rearrangement uses TRBV28 and TRBJ1-1; the D gene is possibly TRBD1 (5 bases). The CDR3 extends over 12 amino acids. Per the germline V gene, CDR1 is MDHEN and CDR2 is SYDVKM. Trimming left V 6 bases short and J 7 bases short, with 12 bases between. CDR3 region: CASRAQVLEAFF. In nucleotides, the CDR3 is TGTGCCAGCAGGGCACAGGTTCTTGAAGCTTTCTTT.

The chain recombines TRBV7-9 with TRBJ1-1; D unclear. Germline V gene sequence: CDR1 SEHNR, CDR2 FQNEAQ (reference sequence). The V end lost 7 bases, the J end lost 5 bases, and 14 bases lay between the germline ends. The CDR3 contains 13 residues. As DNA, the CDR3 is TGTGCCAGCACCCCCGGAGTTGTGACTGAAGCTTTCTTT. Translating gives CASTPGVVTEAFF.

This CDR3 reads CASSPDLSGNGYTF. CDR3 bases: TGTGCCAGCTCACCAGATCTGTCCGGGAATGGCTACACCTTC. V and J are TRBV18 and TRBJ1-2; D call uncertain. The CDR3 has 14 residues. Trimming shortened V by 2 bases and J by 6 bases, and 13 bases separated the two germline ends. Germline assignment: CDR1 KGHSH and CDR2 LQKENI.

The chain has TRBV25-1 and TRBJ2-1; TRBD2 matches at 11 bases. CDR1 and CDR2 (germline): MGHDK, SYGVNS. The CDR3 loop spans 17 amino acids. V trimming: 5 bases; J trimming: 7 bases; junction bases outside the gene matches: 13. CDR3 sequence reads: CASSWGLAEGGINEQFF. The CDR3 DNA follows: TGTGCCAGCAGTTGGGGACTAGCGGAGGGGGGGATAAATGAGCAGTTCTTC.